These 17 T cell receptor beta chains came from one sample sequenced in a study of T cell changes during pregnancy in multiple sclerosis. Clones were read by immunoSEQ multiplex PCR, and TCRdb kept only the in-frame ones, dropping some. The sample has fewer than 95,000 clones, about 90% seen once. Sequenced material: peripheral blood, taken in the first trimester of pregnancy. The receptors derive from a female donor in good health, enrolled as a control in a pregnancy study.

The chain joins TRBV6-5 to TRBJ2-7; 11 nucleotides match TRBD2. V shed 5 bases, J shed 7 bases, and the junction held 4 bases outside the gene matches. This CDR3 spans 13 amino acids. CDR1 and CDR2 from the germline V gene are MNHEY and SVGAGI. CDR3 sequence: CASSIAGGPEQYF. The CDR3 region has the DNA TGTGCCAGCAGTATAGCGGGAGGGCCGGAGCAGTACTTC.

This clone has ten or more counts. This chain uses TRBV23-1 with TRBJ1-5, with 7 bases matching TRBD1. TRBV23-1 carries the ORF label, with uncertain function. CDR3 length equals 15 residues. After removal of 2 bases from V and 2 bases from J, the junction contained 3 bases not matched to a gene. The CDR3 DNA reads TGCGCCAGCAGTCAACGGGACAGATGCAATCAGCCCCAGCATTTT. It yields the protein CASSQRDRCNQPQHF.

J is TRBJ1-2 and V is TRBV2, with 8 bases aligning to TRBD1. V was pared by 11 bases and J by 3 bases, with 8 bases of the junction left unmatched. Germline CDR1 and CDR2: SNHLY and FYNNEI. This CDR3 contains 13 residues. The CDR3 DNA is TGTGCCGGAAGAACAGGGGGTGACTATGGCTACACCTTC. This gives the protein CAGRTGGDYGYTF.

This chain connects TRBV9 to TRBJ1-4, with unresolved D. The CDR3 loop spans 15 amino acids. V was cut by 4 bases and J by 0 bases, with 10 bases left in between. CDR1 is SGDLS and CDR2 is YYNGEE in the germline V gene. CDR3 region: CASSSRLATNEKLFF. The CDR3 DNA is TGTGCCAGCAGCTCTCGACTTGCAACTAATGAAAAACTGTTTTTT. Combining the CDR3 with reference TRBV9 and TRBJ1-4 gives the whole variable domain DSGVTQTPKHLITATGQRVTLRCSPRSGDLSVYWYQQSLDQGLQFLIQYYNGEERAKGNILERFSAQQFPDLHSELNLSSLELGDSALYFCASSSRLATNEKLFFGSGTQLSVL.

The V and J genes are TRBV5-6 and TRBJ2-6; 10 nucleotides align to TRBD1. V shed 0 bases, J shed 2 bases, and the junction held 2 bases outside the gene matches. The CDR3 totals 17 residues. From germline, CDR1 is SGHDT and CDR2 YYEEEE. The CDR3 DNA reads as TGTGCCAGCAGCTTGGGACAGGGGGCGCCTGGGGCCAACGTCCTGACTTTC. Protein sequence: CASSLGQGAPGANVLTF. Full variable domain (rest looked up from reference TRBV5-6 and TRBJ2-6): DAGVTQSPTHLIKTRGQQVTLRCSPKSGHDTVSWYQQALGQGPQFIFQYYEEEERQRGNFPDRFSGHQFPNYSSELNVNALLLGDSALYLCASSLGQGAPGANVLTFGAGSRLTVL.

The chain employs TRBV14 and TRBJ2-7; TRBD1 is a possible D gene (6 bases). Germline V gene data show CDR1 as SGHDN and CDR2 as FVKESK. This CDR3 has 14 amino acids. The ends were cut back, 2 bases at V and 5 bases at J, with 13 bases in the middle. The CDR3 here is CASSQRLRGDEQYF. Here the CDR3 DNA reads TGTGCCAGCAGCCAACGCCTCAGGGGAGACGAGCAGTACTTC. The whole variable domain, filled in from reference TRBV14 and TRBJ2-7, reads EAGVTQFPSHSVIEKGQTVTLRCDPISGHDNLYWYRRVMGKEIKFLLHFVKESKQDESGMPNNRFLAERTGGTYSTLKVQPAELEDSGVYFCASSQRLRGDEQYFGPGTRLTVT.

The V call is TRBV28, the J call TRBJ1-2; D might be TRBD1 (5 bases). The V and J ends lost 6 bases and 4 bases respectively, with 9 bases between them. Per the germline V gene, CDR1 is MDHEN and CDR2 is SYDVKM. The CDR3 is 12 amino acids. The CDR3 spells CASSQQAYGYTF. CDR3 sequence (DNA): TGTGCCAGCAGCCAACAGGCCTATGGCTACACCTTC.

CDR3 protein: CASSPRLAGDTGELFF. CDR3 bases: TGTGCCAGCAGCCCTAGACTAGCGGGAGACACCGGGGAGCTGTTTTTT. The chain combines TRBV14 with TRBJ2-2; 12 nucleotides agree with TRBD2. V gave up 4 bases and J gave up 3 bases; unmatched junction bases: 3. CDR3 size: 16 residues. Germline assignment: CDR1 SGHDN and CDR2 FVKESK. The complete variable domain, with remaining parts taken from reference TRBV14 and TRBJ2-2, reads EAGVTQFPSHSVIEKGQTVTLRCDPISGHDNLYWYRRVMGKEIKFLLHFVKESKQDESGMPNNRFLAERTGGTYSTLKVQPAELEDSGVYFCASSPRLAGDTGELFFGEGSRLTVL.

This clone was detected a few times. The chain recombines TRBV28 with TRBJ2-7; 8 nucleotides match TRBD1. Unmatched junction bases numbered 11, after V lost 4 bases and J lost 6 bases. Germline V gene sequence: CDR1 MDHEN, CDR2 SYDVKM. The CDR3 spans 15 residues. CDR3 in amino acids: CASSSPWTGYSEQYF. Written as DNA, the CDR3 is TGTGCCAGCAGTTCCCCATGGACAGGGTACAGCGAGCAGTACTTC. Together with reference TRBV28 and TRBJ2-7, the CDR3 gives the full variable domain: DVKVTQSSRYLVKRTGEKVFLECVQDMDHENMFWYRQDPGLGLRLIYFSYDVKMKEKGDIPEGYSVSREKKERFSLILESASTNQTSMYLCASSSPWTGYSEQYFGPGTRLTVT.

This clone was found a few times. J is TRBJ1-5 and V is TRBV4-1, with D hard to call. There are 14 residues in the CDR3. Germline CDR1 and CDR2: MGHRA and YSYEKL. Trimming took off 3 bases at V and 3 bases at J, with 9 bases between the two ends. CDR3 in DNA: TGCGCCAGCAGCCAGGAGAACATCAATCAGCCCCAGCATTTT. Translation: CASSQENINQPQHF.

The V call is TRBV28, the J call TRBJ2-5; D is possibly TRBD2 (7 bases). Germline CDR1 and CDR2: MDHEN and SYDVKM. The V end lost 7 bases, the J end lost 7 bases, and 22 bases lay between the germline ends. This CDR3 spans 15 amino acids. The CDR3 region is CASTEGGGPRGTQYF. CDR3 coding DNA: TGTGCCAGCACCGAAGGGGGAGGGCCCCGGGGGACCCAGTACTTC.

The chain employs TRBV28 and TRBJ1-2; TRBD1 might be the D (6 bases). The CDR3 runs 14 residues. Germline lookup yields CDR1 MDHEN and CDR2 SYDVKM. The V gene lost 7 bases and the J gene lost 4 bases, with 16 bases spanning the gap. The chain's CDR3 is CASIPGGAGYGYTF. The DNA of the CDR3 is TGTGCCAGCATCCCCGGGGGGGCTGGCTATGGCTACACCTTC.

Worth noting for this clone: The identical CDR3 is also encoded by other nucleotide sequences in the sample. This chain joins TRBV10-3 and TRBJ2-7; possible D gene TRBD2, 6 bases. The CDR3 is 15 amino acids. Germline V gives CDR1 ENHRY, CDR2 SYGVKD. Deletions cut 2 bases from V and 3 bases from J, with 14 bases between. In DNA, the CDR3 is TGTGCCATCAGTGAGCCGGGGGACTCCAACTACGAGCAGTACTTC. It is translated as CAISEPGDSNYEQYF.

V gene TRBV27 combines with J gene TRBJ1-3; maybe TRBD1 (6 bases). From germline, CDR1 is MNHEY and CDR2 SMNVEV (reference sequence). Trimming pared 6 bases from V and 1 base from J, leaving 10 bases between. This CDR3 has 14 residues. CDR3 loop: CASRLTGSGNTIYF. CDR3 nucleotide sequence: TGTGCCAGCAGGTTGACAGGATCTGGAAACACCATATATTTT.

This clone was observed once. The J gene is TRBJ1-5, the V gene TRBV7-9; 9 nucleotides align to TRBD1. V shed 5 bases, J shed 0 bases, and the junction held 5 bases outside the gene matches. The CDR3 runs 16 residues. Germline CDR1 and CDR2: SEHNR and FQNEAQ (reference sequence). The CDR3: CASSPGTGNSNQPQHF. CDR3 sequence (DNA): TGTGCCAGCAGCCCCGGGACAGGGAATAGCAATCAGCCCCAGCATTTT.

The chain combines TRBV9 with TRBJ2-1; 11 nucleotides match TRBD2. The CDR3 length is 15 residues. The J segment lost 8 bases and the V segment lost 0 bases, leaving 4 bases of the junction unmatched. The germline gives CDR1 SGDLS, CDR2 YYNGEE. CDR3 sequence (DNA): TGTGCCAGCAGCGTAGGAGGACTAGCGGGTCATGAGCAGTTCTTC. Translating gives CASSVGGLAGHEQFF.

The CDR3 sequence: CASSQVRTSDNGELFF. The CDR3 DNA is TGCGCCAGCAGCCAAGTGCGGACTAGCGATAATGGGGAGCTGTTTTTT. This chain uses TRBV4-1 with TRBJ2-2, with TRBD2 identical over 9 bases. Germline-derived CDR1 and CDR2 are MGHRA and YSYEKL. V dropped 1 base and J dropped 8; count of bases not matched to a gene: 8. The CDR3 runs to 16 residues.